One and the same sample provided the 10 T cell receptor beta chains below, sequenced in a study of cytomegalovirus exposure and HLA in healthy donors (dated by TCRdb to the late 2010s). The library was generated by the immunoSEQ multiplex PCR assay. For the multiplex PCR, a mixture combining 60 forward primers for TCR Vbeta segments and 13 reverse primers for TCR Jbeta segments was used. Here the immuneACCESS table is served through TCRdb, limited to in-frame sequences with V and J called. Missing clones are a known gap in these copies; in checked studies unresolved V genes cover under half, and the rest lacks a known reason. A total of around 180,000 clones appear in this sample, 78% of them only once. The ten largest clones represent about 5.6% of the sample. Material for sequencing was PBMCs. These TCRs come from a woman in her twenties or thirties in good health and CMV-seropositive.

This chain uses TRBV18 with TRBJ1-1; tentatively, D is TRBD1 (5 bases). V was clipped by 1 base and J by 5 bases, with 8 bases between them. Germline-derived CDR1 and CDR2 are KGHSH and LQKENI. This CDR3 region has 13 residues. The CDR3 DNA reads TGTGCCAGCTCACCACGGGGGGATACTGAAGCTTTCTTT. Amino acid sequence: CASSPRGDTEAFF.

V gene TRBV6-5 combines with J gene TRBJ1-6, with 7 bases aligning to TRBD1. The CDR3 totals 13 residues. The V gene's germline CDR1 is MNHEY and CDR2 SVGAGI. The J segment lost 5 bases and the V segment lost 5 bases, leaving 0 bases of the junction unmatched. The CDR3 coding sequence is TGTGCCAGCAGTACAGGGGATAATTCACCCCTCCACTTT. Protein: CASSTGDNSPLHF.

This rearrangement joins TRBV7-2 to TRBJ1-1; D may be TRBD1 (6 bases). CDR1 and CDR2 from the germline V gene are SGHTA and FQGNSA. V lost 2 bases and J lost 1, with 17 bases in between. This CDR3 spans 17 amino acids. CDR3 sequence reads: CASSLRDTPGANTEAFF. CDR3 sequence (DNA): TGTGCCAGCAGCTTAAGGGACACGCCAGGAGCGAACACTGAAGCTTTCTTT.

V usage is TRBV2 and J usage is TRBJ2-1; 14 positions match TRBD2. The CDR3 is 16 amino acids. CDR1 and CDR2 from the germline V gene are SNHLY and FYNNEI. Germline trimming cut 3 bases from V and 4 bases from J; bases unmatched to any gene: 2. CDR3 bases: TGTGCCAGCAGTGACCGACTAGCGGGGGGGTACAATGAGCAGTTCTTC. It encodes CASSDRLAGGYNEQFF.

This clone was observed a few times. The rearrangement joins TRBV5-6 to TRBJ2-2, with a tentative D call TRBD1 (6 bases). V was clipped by 2 bases and J by 6 bases, with 8 bases between them. The germline CDR1 and CDR2 sequences are SGHDT and YYEEEE. This CDR3 spans 13 amino acids. Written as DNA, the CDR3 is TGTGCCAGCAGCTTTGGGGGCCCCGGGGAGCTGTTTTTT. This translates into CASSFGGPGELFF.

The chain combines TRBV7-9 with TRBJ2-1; tentative D call: TRBD2 (6 bases). The ends were cut back, 6 bases at V and 15 bases at J, with 18 bases in the middle. The CDR3 sequence is 12 residues long. Per germline, CDR1 SEHNR and CDR2 FQNEAQ (reference sequence). For the CDR3, the DNA is TGTGCCAGCAGTTACGCCGCGGACTATCGGTTCTTC. Translation gives CASSYAADYRFF.

Note on this clone: Germline is not matched at one junction end, which may reflect a read error. The V gene is TRBV13, the J gene TRBJ1-1; D is uncertain. The germline V gene has CDR1 PRHDT and CDR2 FYEKMQ (reference sequence). This CDR3 is 15 amino acids long. The CDR3 bases are TGTGCCAGCCGCTTGGCTGGAGGCTCGAACACTGAAGCTTTCTTT. This codes for CASRLAGGSNTEAFF.

The chain carries TRBV19 and TRBJ2-3; tentatively, D is TRBD1 (5 bases). This CDR3 contains 15 residues. Per the germline V gene, CDR1 is LNHDA and CDR2 is SQIVND (reference sequence). Trimming removed 3 bases at V and 2 bases at J, with 12 bases between. CDR3 amino acids: CASSIQGISTDTQYF. The CDR3, as DNA: TGTGCCAGTAGTATCCAGGGCATTTCCACAGATACGCAGTATTTT.

The V call is TRBV9, the J call TRBJ1-1, with no clear D. CDR1 and CDR2 from the germline V gene are SGDLS and YYNGEE. V lost 3 bases, J lost 1 base, and 16 bases lay in between. CDR3 length: 16 residues. The CDR3 coding sequence is TGTGCCAGCAGCGCCGGCCAACGTGGGAGGAACACTGAAGCTTTCTTT. Its protein is CASSAGQRGRNTEAFF.

The genes are TRBV5-1 and TRBJ2-5, with 14 bases aligning to TRBD2. The CDR3 is 17 amino acids. Trimming at V came to 4 bases and at J to 3 bases, leaving 8 bases not matched to a gene. Germline loops: CDR1 SGHRS, CDR2 YFSETQ. The CDR3 is CASSPRLAGGREETQYF. The CDR3 region has the DNA TGCGCCAGCAGCCCGAGACTAGCGGGGGGGCGGGAAGAGACCCAGTACTTC.